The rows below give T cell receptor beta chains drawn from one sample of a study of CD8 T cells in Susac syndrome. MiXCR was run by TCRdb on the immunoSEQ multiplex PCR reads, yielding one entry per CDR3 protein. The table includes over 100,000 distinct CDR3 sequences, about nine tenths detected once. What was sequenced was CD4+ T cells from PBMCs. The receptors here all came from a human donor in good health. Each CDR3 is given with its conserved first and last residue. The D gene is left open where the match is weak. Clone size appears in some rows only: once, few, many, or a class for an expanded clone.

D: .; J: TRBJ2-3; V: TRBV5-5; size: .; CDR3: CASSTGPNTDTQYF; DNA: TGTGCCAGCAGCACCGGACCCAACACAGATACGCAGTATTTT
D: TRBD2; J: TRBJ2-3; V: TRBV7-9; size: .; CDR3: CASSRPEAGGRRFPDTQYF; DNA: TGTGCCAGCAGCCGGCCTGAAGCGGGGGGGCGTCGGTTTCCAGATACGCAGTATTTT
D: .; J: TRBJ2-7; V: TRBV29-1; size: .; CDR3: CSATRGSSYEQYF; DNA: TGCAGCGCCACCCGTGGGTCGTCCTACGAGCAGTACTTC
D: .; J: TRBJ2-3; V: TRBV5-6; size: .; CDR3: CASSALKLTLGGSTDTQYF; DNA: TGTGCCAGCAGCGCCTTAAAGTTAACCCTCGGCGGAAGCACAGATACGCAGTATTTT
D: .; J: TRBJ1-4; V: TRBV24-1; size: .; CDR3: CATSDLPGCEWEKLFF; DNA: TGTGCCACCAGTGATTTGCCCGGGTGCGAGTGGGAAAAACTGTTTTTT
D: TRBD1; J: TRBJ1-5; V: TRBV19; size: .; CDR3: CASSPQGQTNQPQHF; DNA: TGTGCCAGTAGTCCCCAGGGACAGACTAATCAGCCCCAGCATTTT
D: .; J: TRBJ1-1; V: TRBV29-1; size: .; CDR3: CSAATREAFF; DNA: TGCAGCGCCGCGACCCGAGAAGCTTTCTTT
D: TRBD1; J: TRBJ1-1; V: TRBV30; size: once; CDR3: CAWVPGQGEAFF; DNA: TGTGCCTGGGTCCCGGGACAGGGCGAAGCTTTCTTT
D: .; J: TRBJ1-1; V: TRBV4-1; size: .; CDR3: CASSQVLVGELTLNTEAFF; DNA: TGCGCCAGCAGCCAAGTTCTTGTGGGGGAGCTAACCCTGAACACTGAAGCTTTCTTT
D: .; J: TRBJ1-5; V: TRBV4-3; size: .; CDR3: CASSQDGSGRQPQHF; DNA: TGCGCCAGCAGCCAAGATGGGTCCGGGCGACAGCCCCAGCATTTT
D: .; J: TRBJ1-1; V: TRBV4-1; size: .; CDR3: CASSQDHIGTPAFF; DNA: TGCGCCAGCAGCCAAGATCATATTGGGACACCGGCTTTCTTT
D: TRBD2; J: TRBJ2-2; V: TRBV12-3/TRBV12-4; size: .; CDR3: CASSSLAGEGSGELFF; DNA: TGTGCCAGCAGTTCCCTAGCGGGAGAGGGTTCCGGGGAGCTGTTTTTT
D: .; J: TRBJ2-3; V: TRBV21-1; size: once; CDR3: CASPPRDTGTSTDTQYF; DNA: TGTGCCAGCCCCCCTCGGGACACCGGGACTAGCACAGATACGCAGTATTTT
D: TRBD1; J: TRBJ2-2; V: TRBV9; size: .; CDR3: CASSVAHRDRITGELFF; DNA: TGTGCCAGCAGCGTAGCCCACCGGGACAGAATCACCGGGGAGCTGTTTTTT
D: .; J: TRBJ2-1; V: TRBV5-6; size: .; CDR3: CASSLVSQGPAQFF; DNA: TGTGCCAGCAGCTTGGTTTCCCAGGGTCCGGCGCAGTTCTTC
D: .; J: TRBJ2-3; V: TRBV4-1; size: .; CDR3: CASSQVQQSDTQYF; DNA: TGCGCCAGCAGCCAAGTACAGCAGTCAGATACGCAGTATTTT
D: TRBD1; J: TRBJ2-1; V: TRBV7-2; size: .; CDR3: CASIQLRQGITLYNEQFF; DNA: TGTGCCAGCATTCAACTGAGACAGGGCATAACACTTTACAATGAGCAGTTCTTC
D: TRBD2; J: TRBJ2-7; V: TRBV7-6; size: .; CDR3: CASSPQDQRGAYEQYF; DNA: TGTGCCAGCAGCCCCCAGGACCAGCGGGGGGCCTACGAGCAGTACTTC
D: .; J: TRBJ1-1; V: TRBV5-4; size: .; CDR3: CASSLFSGYPTEAFF; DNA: TGTGCCAGCAGCTTGTTTTCCGGCTACCCCACTGAAGCTTTCTTT
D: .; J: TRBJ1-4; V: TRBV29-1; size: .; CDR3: CSVESGANEKLFF; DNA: TGCAGCGTTGAATCTGGAGCTAATGAAAAACTGTTTTTT
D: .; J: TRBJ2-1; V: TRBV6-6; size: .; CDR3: CASSKGSGYNEQFF; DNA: TGTGCCAGCAGCAAGGGTAGCGGCTACAATGAGCAGTTCTTC
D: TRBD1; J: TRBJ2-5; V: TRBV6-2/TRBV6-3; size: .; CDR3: CASSSPPRTGRQETQYF; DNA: TGTGCCAGCAGTTCGCCCCCTCGGACAGGGCGACAAGAGACCCAGTACTTC
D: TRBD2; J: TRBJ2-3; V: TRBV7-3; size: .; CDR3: CASSLGLAGSTDTQYF; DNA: TGTGCCAGCTCCCTCGGACTAGCGGGTAGCACAGATACGCAGTATTTT
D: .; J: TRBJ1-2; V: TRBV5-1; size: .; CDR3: CASSLLAGEASGYTF; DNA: TGCGCCAGCAGCTTACTGGCAGGAGAAGCTTCTGGCTACACCTTC
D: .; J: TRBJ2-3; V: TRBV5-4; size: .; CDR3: CASSLKGGGDTQYF; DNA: TGTGCCAGCAGCTTGAAAGGGGGGGGAGATACGCAGTATTTT
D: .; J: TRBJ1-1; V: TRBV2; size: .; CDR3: CASSTEAFF; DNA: TGTGCCAGCAGTACTGAAGCTTTCTTT
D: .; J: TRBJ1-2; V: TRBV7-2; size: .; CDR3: CASSRTPTGGYTF; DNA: TGTGCCAGCAGCCGGACCCCTACGGGAGGCTACACCTTC
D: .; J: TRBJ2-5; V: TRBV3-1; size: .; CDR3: CASSQPGGPETQYF; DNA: TGTGCCAGCAGCCAGCCCGGGGGCCCAGAGACCCAGTACTTC
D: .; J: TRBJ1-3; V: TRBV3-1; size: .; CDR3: CASSHELGSHSGNTIYF; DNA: TGTGCCAGCAGCCACGAGCTCGGCAGCCACTCTGGAAACACCATATATTTT
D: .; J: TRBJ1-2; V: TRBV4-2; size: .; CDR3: CASNSGLLTGNYGYTF; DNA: TGTGCCAGCAACTCCGGTCTTCTCACGGGGAACTATGGCTACACCTTC
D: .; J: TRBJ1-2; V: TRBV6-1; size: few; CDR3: CASSPPQDTYGYTF; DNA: TGTGCCAGCAGTCCCCCCCAGGATACCTATGGCTACACCTTC
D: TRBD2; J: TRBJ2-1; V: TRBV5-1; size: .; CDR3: CASSLTSGRALYEQFF; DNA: TGCGCCAGCAGCTTGACCAGCGGGAGGGCCCTCTATGAGCAGTTCTTC
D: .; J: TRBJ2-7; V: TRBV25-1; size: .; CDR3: CASGLDRFPYEQYF; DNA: TGTGCCAGCGGTTTAGACAGGTTTCCATACGAGCAGTACTTC
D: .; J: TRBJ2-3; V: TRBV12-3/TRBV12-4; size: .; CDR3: CASSFRAANADTQYF; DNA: TGTGCCAGCAGTTTCCGAGCGGCAAACGCAGATACGCAGTATTTT
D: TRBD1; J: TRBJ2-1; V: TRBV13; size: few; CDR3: CASSLGQHNEQFF; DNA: TGTGCCAGCAGCCTGGGACAGCACAATGAGCAGTTCTTC
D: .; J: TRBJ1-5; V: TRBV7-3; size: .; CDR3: CASSLTGSGNQPQHF; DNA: TGTGCCAGCAGCTTAACAGGTTCGGGTAATCAGCCCCAGCATTTT
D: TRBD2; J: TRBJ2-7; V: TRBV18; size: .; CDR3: CASSSRGGSEQYF; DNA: TGTGCCAGCTCTTCCCGGGGGGGCTCCGAGCAGTACTTC
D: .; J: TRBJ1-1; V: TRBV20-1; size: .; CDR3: CSARLPGRWGTEAFF; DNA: TGCAGTGCTCGTCTTCCGGGACGGTGGGGCACTGAAGCTTTCTTT
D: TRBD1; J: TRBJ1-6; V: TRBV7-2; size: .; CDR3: CASSFGQGATNSPLHF; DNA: TGTGCCAGCAGCTTCGGACAGGGGGCGACGAATTCACCCCTCCACTTT
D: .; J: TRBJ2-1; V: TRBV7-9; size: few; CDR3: CASSLGEYNEQFF; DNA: TGTGCCAGCAGCTTAGGGGAGTACAATGAGCAGTTCTTC
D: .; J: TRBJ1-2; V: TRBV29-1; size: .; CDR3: CSASQPKGYGYTF; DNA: TGCAGCGCAAGCCAGCCAAAAGGCTATGGCTACACCTTC
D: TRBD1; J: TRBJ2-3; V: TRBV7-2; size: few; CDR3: CASSLGDRGSDTQYF; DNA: TGTGCCAGCAGCTTAGGGGACAGGGGCTCTGATACGCAGTATTTT
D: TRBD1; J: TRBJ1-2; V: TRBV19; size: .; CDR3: CASSILPGGSVGYTF; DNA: TGTGCCAGTAGTATCTTGCCAGGGGGATCGGTTGGCTACACCTTC
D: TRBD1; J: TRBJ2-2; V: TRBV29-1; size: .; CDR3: CSVFGGQGTGELFF; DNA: TGCAGCGTTTTCGGTGGACAGGGGACCGGGGAGCTGTTTTTT
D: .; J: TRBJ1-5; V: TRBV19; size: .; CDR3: CASSTNTQGWFSPQHF; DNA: TGTGCCAGTAGTACCAATACCCAGGGATGGTTCTCACCCCAGCATTTT
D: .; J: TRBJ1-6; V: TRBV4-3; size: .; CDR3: CASSSANSPLHF; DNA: TGCGCCAGCAGCAGCGCCAATTCACCCCTCCACTTT
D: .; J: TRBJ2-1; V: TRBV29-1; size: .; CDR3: CSSTGGHEQFF; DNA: TGCAGCTCCACCGGGGGACATGAGCAGTTCTTC
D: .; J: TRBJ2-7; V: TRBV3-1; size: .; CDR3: CASSQGIVGANYEQYF; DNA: TGTGCCAGCAGCCAAGGGATAGTCGGGGCCAACTACGAGCAGTACTTC
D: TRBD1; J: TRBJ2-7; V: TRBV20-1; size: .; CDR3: CSARRQGAPNEQYF; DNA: TGCAGTGCCCGTCGACAGGGGGCGCCGAACGAGCAGTACTTC
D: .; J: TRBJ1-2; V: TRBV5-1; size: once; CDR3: CASAGRDYGYTF; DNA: TGCGCCAGCGCGGGACGGGACTATGGCTACACCTTC
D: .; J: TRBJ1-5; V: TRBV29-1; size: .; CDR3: CSVGNSQGRGPQHF; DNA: TGCAGCGTTGGAAATTCCCAGGGAAGGGGGCCCCAGCATTTT